This T cell receptor beta chain was sequenced for a study of blood T cell repertoires in COVID-19. In the study overall: The origin of the acute and convalescent COVID-19 samples was the United States, Italy and Spain.

Germline trimming cut 5 bases from V and 7 bases from J; bases unmatched to any gene: 4. Per the germline V gene, CDR1 is SGHTA and CDR2 is FQGTGA. This CDR3 has 13 amino acids. Only in-frame clones appear in the TCRdb table, and some are missing; sequencing was by immunoSEQ multiplex PCR. The table includes roughly 240,000 clones, about 86% detected once. The rearrangement links TRBV7-3 to TRBJ2-1, with 8 bases fitting TRBD2. Sequencing input: peripheral blood. This receptor was identified in a young man with active or convalescent COVID-19. CDR3 region: CASSPGLGNEQFF. CDR3 DNA sequence: TGTGCCAGCAGCCCGGGACTAGGTAATGAGCAGTTCTTC.